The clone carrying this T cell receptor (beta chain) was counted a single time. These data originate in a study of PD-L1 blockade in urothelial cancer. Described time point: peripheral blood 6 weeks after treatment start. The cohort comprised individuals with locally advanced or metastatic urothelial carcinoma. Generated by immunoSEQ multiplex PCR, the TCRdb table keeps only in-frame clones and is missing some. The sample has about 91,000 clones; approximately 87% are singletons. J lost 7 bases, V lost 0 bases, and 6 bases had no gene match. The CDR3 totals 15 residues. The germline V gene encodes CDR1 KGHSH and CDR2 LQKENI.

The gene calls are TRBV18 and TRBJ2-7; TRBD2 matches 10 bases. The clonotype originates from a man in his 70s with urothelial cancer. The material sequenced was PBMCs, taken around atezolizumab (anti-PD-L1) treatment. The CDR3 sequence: CASSPPLAGVREQYF. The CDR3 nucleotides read TGTGCCAGCTCACCACCCCTAGCGGGAGTGCGGGAGCAGTACTTC.